This TCR beta chain originates from a study of cytomegalovirus exposure and HLA in healthy donors. Study summary: Previous work identified 117 million unique TCR beta sequences from about 179 million T cells. Tens of millions of unique TCRs, all from HLA-typed donors, were included in an early release of the data.

Findings and caveats of the study: Immune exposure was documented only through CMV serostatus.

It was with 60 Vbeta and 13 Jbeta primers that the PCR ran. Sequencing used immunoSEQ multiplex PCR; TCRdb keeps in-frame clones, though not all of them. Of approximately 80,000 clones in the sample, about three quarters are singletons; the top ten hold 8.5% to 14%. As to this clone: Its antigen remains unidentified.

The V and J ends lost 7 bases and 3 bases, in that order; junction bases with no gene match: 6. The CDR3 has 13 amino acids. CDR1 and CDR2 (germline): SQVTM, ANQGSEA. V is TRBV29-1 and J is TRBJ1-1, with 9 bases lining up with TRBD1. Material for sequencing was PBMCs. The clonotype was recovered from a woman in her thirties or forties in good health and CMV-seropositive. DNA for the CDR3: TGCAGCGCTCACAGGGGGCCGGACACTGAAGCTTTCTTT. This sequence encodes CSAHRGPDTEAFF.